The subject of this entry is one T cell receptor (beta chain). Authors' analysis steps: Cell counts per sample came from amplifying reference gene primers. Assay used: immunoSEQ multiplex PCR; TCRdb lists only in-frame clones, some missing. The D gene and trimming were derived from the DNA, and the V and J assignments and clone size from that table. The sample shows approximately 69,000 clones, roughly 82% of them seen only once. This CDR3 region has 15 residues. CDR1 MDHEN and CDR2 SYDVKM come from the germline V gene. J gave up 5 bases and V 2 bases, and 4 bases lay outside the gene matches. This record belongs to a study of blood T cell repertoires in COVID-19. Overall study: Sites across the United States, Italy and Spain contributed samples from acute and convalescent COVID-19. From T cells, B-cell-depleted T cells, or PBMCs came the material, which was cDNA or gDNA.

This sequence was found in a woman of 80 years or more with acute or convalescent COVID-19. Input material: peripheral blood. The chain uses TRBV28 and TRBJ2-3, with 10 bases matching TRBD2. CDR3 loop: CASSLPSGRKDTQYF. The CDR3 nucleotides read TGTGCCAGCAGTTTACCTAGCGGGAGAAAAGATACGCAGTATTTT. Full variable domain (missing parts from reference TRBV28 and TRBJ2-3): DVKVTQSSRYLVKRTGEKVFLECVQDMDHENMFWYRQDPGLGLRLIYFSYDVKMKEKGDIPEGYSVSREKKERFSLILESASTNQTSMYLCASSLPSGRKDTQYFGPGTRLTVL.